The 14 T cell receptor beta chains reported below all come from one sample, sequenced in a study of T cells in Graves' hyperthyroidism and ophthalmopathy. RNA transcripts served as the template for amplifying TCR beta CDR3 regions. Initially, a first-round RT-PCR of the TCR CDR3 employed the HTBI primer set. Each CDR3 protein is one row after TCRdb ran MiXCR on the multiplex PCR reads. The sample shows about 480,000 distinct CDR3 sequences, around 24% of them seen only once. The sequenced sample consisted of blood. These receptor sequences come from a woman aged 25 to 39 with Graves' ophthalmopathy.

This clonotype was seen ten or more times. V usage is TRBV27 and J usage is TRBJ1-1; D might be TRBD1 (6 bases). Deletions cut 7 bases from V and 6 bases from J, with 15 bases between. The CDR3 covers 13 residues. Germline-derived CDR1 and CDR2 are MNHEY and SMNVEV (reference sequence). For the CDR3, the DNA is TGTGCCAGCAAAGGGGGTGGTTATGCTGAAGCTTTCTTT. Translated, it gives CASKGGGYAEAFF.

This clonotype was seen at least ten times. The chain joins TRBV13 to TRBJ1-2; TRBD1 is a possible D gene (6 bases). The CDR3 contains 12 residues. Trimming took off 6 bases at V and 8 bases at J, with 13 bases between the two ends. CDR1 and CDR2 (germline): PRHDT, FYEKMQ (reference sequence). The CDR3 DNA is TGTGCCAGCAGGTCACAGGGAGGGGGCTACACCTTC. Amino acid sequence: CASRSQGGGYTF.

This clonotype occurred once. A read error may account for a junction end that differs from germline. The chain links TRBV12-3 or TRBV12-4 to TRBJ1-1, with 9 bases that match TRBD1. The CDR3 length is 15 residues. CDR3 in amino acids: CASYRPTGGNTEAFF. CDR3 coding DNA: TGTGCCAGCTACCGCCCGACAGGGGGGAACACCGAAGCTTTCTTT.

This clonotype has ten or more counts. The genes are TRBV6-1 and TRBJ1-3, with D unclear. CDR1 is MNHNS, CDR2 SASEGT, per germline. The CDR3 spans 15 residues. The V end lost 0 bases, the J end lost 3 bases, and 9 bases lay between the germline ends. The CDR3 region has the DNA TGTGCCAGCAGTGAAGCAGTACGGAGTGGAAACACCATATATTTT. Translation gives CASSEAVRSGNTIYF.

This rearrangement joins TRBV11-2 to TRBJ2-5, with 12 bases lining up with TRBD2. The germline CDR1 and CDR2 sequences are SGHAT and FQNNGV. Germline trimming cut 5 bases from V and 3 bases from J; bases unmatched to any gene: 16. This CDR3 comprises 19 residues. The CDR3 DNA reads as TGTGCCAGCAGCCCCCGGGGGGGGGCTAGCGGGGGGGCTGAAGAGACCCAGTACTTC. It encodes CASSPRGGASGGAEETQYF.

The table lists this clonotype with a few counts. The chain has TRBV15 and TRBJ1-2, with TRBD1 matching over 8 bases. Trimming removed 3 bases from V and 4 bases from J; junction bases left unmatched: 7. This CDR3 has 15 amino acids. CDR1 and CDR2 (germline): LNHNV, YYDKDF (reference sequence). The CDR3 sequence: CATSRGATGVYGYTF. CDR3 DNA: TGTGCCACCAGCAGGGGTGCGACAGGGGTCTATGGCTACACCTTC.

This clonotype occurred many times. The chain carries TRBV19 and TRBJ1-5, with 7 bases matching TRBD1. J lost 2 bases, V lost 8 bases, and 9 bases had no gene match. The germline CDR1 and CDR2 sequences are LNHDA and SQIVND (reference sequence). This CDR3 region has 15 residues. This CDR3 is CASEKGGEGNQPQHF. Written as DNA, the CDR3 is TGTGCCAGTGAAAAAGGGGGCGAGGGCAATCAGCCCCAGCATTTT.

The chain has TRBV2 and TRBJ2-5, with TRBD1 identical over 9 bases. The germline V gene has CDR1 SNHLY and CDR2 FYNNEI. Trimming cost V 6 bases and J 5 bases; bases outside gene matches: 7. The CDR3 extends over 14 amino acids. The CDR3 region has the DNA TGTGCCAGCAGCGCACGGACAGGGGAGGAGACCCAGTACTTC. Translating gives CASSARTGEETQYF. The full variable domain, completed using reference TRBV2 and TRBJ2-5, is EPEVTQTPSHQVTQMGQEVILRCVPISNHLYFYWYRQILGQKVEFLVSFYNNEISEKSEIFDDQFSVERPDGSNFTLKIRSTKLEDSAMYFCASSARTGEETQYFGPGTRLLVL.

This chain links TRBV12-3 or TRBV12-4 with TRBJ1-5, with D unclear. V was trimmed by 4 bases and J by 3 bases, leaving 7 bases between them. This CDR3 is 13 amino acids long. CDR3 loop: CASSYRFNQPQHF. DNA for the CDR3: TGTGCCAGCAGTTACAGATTCAATCAGCCCCAGCATTTT.

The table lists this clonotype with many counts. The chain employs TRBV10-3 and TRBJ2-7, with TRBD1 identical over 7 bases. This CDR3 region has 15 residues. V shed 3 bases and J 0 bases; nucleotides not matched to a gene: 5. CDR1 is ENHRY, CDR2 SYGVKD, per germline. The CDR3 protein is CAISDGQVHSYEQYF. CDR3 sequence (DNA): TGTGCCATCAGTGACGGACAGGTCCACTCCTACGAGCAGTACTTC.

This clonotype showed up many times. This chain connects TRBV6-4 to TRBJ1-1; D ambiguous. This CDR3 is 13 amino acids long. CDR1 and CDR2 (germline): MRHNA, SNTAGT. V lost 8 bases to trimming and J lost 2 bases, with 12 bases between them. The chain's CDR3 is CASAEGRNTEAFF. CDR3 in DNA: TGTGCCAGCGCTGAAGGCAGAAACACTGAAGCTTTCTTT.

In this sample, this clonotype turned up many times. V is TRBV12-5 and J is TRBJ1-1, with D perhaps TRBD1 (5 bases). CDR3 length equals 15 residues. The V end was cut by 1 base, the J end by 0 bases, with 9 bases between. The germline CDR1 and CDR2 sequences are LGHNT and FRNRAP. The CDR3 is CASGLGRGMNTEAFF. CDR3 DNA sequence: TGTGCTAGTGGTTTGGGCCGGGGGATGAACACTGAAGCTTTCTTT.

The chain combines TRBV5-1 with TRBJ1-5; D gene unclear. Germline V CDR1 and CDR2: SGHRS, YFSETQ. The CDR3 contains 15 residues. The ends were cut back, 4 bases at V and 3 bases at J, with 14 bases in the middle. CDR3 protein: CASSPYGGNNQPQHF. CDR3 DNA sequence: TGCGCCAGCAGCCCGTACGGAGGGAACAATCAGCCCCAGCATTTT.

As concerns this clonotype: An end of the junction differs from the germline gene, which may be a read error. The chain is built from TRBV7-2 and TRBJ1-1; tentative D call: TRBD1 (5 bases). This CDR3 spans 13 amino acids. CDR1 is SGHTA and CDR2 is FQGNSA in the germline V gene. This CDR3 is CASSLEGNAEAFF. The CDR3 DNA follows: TGTGCCAGCAGCTTAGAGGGGAACGCTGAAGCTTTCTTT.